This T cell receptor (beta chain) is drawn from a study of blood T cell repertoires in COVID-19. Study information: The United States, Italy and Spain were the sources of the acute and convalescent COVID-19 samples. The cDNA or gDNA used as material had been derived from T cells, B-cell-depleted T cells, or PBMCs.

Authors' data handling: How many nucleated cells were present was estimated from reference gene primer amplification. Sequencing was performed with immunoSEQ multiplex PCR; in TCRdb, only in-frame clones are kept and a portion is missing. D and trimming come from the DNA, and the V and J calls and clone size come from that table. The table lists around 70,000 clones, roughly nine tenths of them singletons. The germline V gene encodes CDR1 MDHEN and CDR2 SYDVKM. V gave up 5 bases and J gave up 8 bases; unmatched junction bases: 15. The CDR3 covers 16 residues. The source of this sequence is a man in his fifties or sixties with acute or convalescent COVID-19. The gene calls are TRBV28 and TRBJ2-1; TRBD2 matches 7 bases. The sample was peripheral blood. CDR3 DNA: TGTGCCAGCAGTGAGCGGCAGCGGGGCTATTTCGATGAGCAGTTCTTC. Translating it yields CASSERQRGYFDEQFF.